This T cell receptor (beta chain) derives from a study of CD8+ T cells in alopecia areata. Study overall: Affected scalp percentage determined the severity score of treated patients. Notes on the study in general: Clonality was higher in lesional than normal scalp, especially in alopecia totalis/universalis. Persistence of many expanded lesional clones was seen in scalp and blood during tofacitinib. Scalp clonality dropped significantly under tofacitinib, as did expanded CD8+ top-100 clones.

Trimming at V came to 2 bases and at J to 4 bases, leaving 9 bases not matched to a gene. There are 16 residues in the CDR3. The germline V gene encodes CDR1 MDHEN and CDR2 SYDVKM. Following extraction, RNA underwent reverse transcription to cDNA, which served as the sequencing template. Assay: immunoSEQ multiplex PCR; the TCRdb copy retains only in-frame clones and omits some. The sample has 90,000 to 150,000 clones, roughly 50% seen once. Treatment here: oral pan-JAK inhibitor, 5-10 mg twice daily. By share, this clone counts as medium-sized. The antigen remains unidentified. The starting material was CD8+ T cells sorted from blood, obtained at week 4, from a patient treated with tofacitinib. V usage is TRBV28 and J usage is TRBJ2-5; 8 bases fit TRBD2. The clonotype originates from a human donor with alopecia areata. The CDR3 spells CASSLEMGAGVETQYF. CDR3 DNA: TGTGCCAGCAGTTTAGAAATGGGAGCGGGGGTAGAGACCCAGTACTTC.